One sample yielded the 29 T cell receptor beta chains listed below, sequenced in a study of blood T cells in healthy people across ages. A J-beta primer mix and a sample-barcoded 5' primer were used in a second PCR of about 6 to 12 cycles. Using its own MiXCR run on the 5' RACE reads, TCRdb lists one record per CDR3 protein. The sample contains some 1,800,000 distinct CDR3 sequences, about two fifths of which appear only once. The material sequenced was blood. The source of these receptors is a human donor in good health.

This clonotype was seen a handful of times. V is TRBV7-3 and J is TRBJ1-1; D may be TRBD1 (6 bases). V dropped 1 base and J dropped 0 bases, with 9 bases sitting between them. Germline values: CDR1 SGHTA, CDR2 FQGTGA. The CDR3 loop spans 15 amino acids. This chain's CDR3 is CASSLIGGVNTEAFF. In DNA form, the CDR3 reads TGTGCCAGCAGCTTAATAGGGGGGGTGAACACTGAAGCTTTCTTT.

This sequence joins TRBV7-2 and TRBJ2-1, with D uncertain. Trimming removed 4 bases from V and 7 bases from J, with 17 bases in between. The CDR3 has 15 amino acids. Looked up from germline, CDR1 is SGHTA and CDR2 is FQGNSA. The chain's CDR3 is CASSSATAFGNEQFF. CDR3 bases: TGTGCCAGCAGCTCAGCCACAGCATTTGGGAATGAGCAGTTCTTC.

This clonotype was picked up a small number of times. This chain connects TRBV4-3 to TRBJ2-1; D gene unclear. The V gene lost 3 bases and the J gene lost 4 bases, with 13 bases spanning the gap. The CDR3 spans 15 residues. From germline, CDR1 is LGHNA and CDR2 YSLEER. CDR3 in amino acids: CASSHRPGAYNEQFF. The CDR3 DNA reads TGCGCCAGCAGCCATCGTCCGGGCGCATACAATGAGCAGTTCTTC.

The chain recombines TRBV6-1 with TRBJ1-4; the D gene is possibly TRBD1 (5 bases). This CDR3 is 14 amino acids long. V was clipped by 1 base and J by 7 bases, with 10 bases between them. Germline V CDR1 and CDR2: MNHNS, SASEGT. CDR3 sequence reads: CASSEERGVEKLFF. The CDR3 region has the DNA TGTGCCAGCAGTGAAGAGCGAGGGGTTGAAAAACTGTTTTTT.

The sample holds a few counts of this clonotype. The gene calls are TRBV9 and TRBJ2-7, with D perhaps matching TRBD1 (6 bases). Germline assignment: CDR1 SGDLS and CDR2 YYNGEE. The length of the CDR3 is 15 residues. V was clipped by 0 bases and J by 7 bases, with 17 bases between them. CDR3 sequence reads: CASSVEGQGSGEQYF. The DNA for the CDR3 is TGTGCCAGCAGCGTAGAGGGGCAGGGGTCGGGTGAGCAGTACTTC.

On this clonotype: A junction end diverges from the germline sequence, so it may reflect a read error. V usage is TRBV29-1 and J usage is TRBJ2-3; a weak D match, TRBD2 (6 bases). The CDR3 totals 17 residues. Germline CDR1 and CDR2: SQVTM and ANQGSEA. The CDR3 nucleotides are TGCAGCGTTTCGGGACTGAAGCGGCCCTCCCACACAGATATGCAGTATTTT. Amino acid sequence: CSVSGLKRPSHTDMQYF.

This clonotype came up a few times. J is TRBJ1-1 and V is TRBV4-3; no clear D. With 3 bases removed from V and 4 bases from J, the gap between germline ends came to 12 bases. The CDR3 sequence is 14 residues long. CDR1 and CDR2 (germline): LGHNA, YSLEER. CDR3 nucleotides: TGCGCCAGCAGCCATAGAACTCTGGGCACTGAAGCTTTCTTT. Translated, it gives CASSHRTLGTEAFF.

For this clonotype: An end of the junction differs from the germline gene, which may be a read error. The chain combines TRBV15 with TRBJ2-1, with TRBD2 identical over 12 bases. CDR1 and CDR2 (germline): LNHNV, YYDKDF (reference sequence). This CDR3 has 17 amino acids. The CDR3 region has the DNA TGTGCCACCAGCATACCTAGCGGGGGGGCCTGGGACAATGAGCGGTTCTTC. As protein: CATSIPSGGAWDNERFF.

This rearrangement joins TRBV21-1 to TRBJ1-2. TRBV21-1 is a documented pseudogene. The CDR3 loop spans 12 amino acids. CDR3 amino acids: CARRRMTYGYTF. As DNA, the CDR3 is TGTGCCAGACGACGGATGACTTATGGCTACACCTTC.

The V call is TRBV7-9, the J call TRBJ2-4; 9 positions match TRBD2. V shed 4 bases and J 8 bases; nucleotides not matched to a gene: 18. The CDR3 contains 18 residues. CDR1 and CDR2 (germline): SEHNR, FQNEAQ (reference sequence). The CDR3 spells CASSSTSALAGDQDIQYF. CDR3 DNA: TGTGCCAGCAGCTCCACGTCGGCTTTAGCGGGGGACCAAGACATTCAGTACTTC.

V is TRBV4-1 and J is TRBJ1-1; 8 bases fit TRBD1. The CDR3 runs 14 residues. Germline V gene lookup returns CDR1 MGHRA and CDR2 YSYEKL. V dropped 4 bases and J dropped 6; count of bases not matched to a gene: 7. In nucleotides, the CDR3 is TGCGCCAGCAGCCTTACAGGGGGAAGGCCTGAAGCTTTCTTT. This encodes CASSLTGGRPEAFF.

The gene calls are TRBV4-1 and TRBJ1-2, with a possible D match to TRBD1 (6 bases). Trimming cost V 4 bases and J 3 bases, with 18 bases left between them. Germline CDR1 reads MGHRA; CDR2 reads YSYEKL. CDR3 size: 16 residues. In DNA form, the CDR3 reads TGCGCCAGCAGCCTTTACTTAGGGGGGCAGGACTATGGCTACACCTTC. Its protein is CASSLYLGGQDYGYTF.

The genes are TRBV10-3 and TRBJ1-2; no reliable D call. Trimming pared 6 bases from V and 5 bases from J, leaving 13 bases between. Germline-derived CDR1 and CDR2 are ENHRY and SYGVKD. There are 13 residues in the CDR3. CDR3 residues: CAISPPEPYGYTF. CDR3 DNA: TGTGCCATCAGCCCGCCAGAGCCGTATGGCTACACCTTC.

The rearrangement links TRBV25-1 to TRBJ2-1, with a tentative D call TRBD2 (6 bases). Germline-derived CDR1 and CDR2 are MGHDK and SYGVNS. The V and J ends lost 1 base and 3 bases respectively, with 19 bases between them. The CDR3 extends over 18 amino acids. This CDR3 is CASSEFFGRDGDYNEQFF. The CDR3 DNA follows: TGTGCCAGCAGTGAATTTTTTGGGCGGGACGGAGACTACAATGAGCAGTTCTTC. Looking up the rest from reference TRBV25-1 and TRBJ2-1 gives the full variable domain: EADIYQTPRYLVIGTGKKITLECSQTMGHDKMYWYQQDPGMELHLIHYSYGVNSTEKGDLSSESTVSRIRTEHFPLTLESARPSHTSQYLCASSEFFGRDGDYNEQFFGPGTRLTVL.

This clonotype was seen more than once but under ten times. The CDR3, as DNA: TGCGCCAGCAGCCAAGAAGGGGCGGGCACGGAATCTAATGAAAAACTGTTTTTT. Its translation: CASSQEGAGTESNEKLFF. The V gene is TRBV4-1, the J gene TRBJ1-4, with D maybe TRBD1 (5 bases). V lost 0 bases, J lost 3 bases, and 17 bases lay in between. From germline, CDR1 is MGHRA and CDR2 YSYEKL. CDR3 length equals 18 residues.

This clonotype showed up just a few times. CDR3 protein: CASSHPGQERTDTQYF. The CDR3 DNA is TGCGCCAGCAGCCACCCCGGACAGGAGAGGACAGATACGCAGTATTTT. V gene TRBV4-3 combines with J gene TRBJ2-3; the match to TRBD1 covers 7 bases. CDR1 is LGHNA and CDR2 is YSLEER in the germline V gene. CDR3 length: 16 residues. The V gene end was trimmed by 3 bases and the J gene end by 3 bases; junction bases not matched to a gene: 9.

This sequence joins TRBV9 and TRBJ2-1; possible D gene TRBD1, 6 bases. V gave up 0 bases and J gave up 7 bases, with 23 bases separating them. CDR3 length: 18 amino acids. Germline values: CDR1 SGDLS, CDR2 YYNGEE. The CDR3 is CASSVAVSSPWQGNEQFF. The CDR3 DNA reads as TGTGCCAGCAGCGTAGCAGTGTCTAGTCCCTGGCAGGGGAATGAGCAGTTCTTC. The whole variable domain, filled in from reference TRBV9 and TRBJ2-1, reads DSGVTQTPKHLITATGQRVTLRCSPRSGDLSVYWYQQSLDQGLQFLIQYYNGEERAKGNILERFSAQQFPDLHSELNLSSLELGDSALYFCASSVAVSSPWQGNEQFFGPGTRLTVL.

This clonotype was seen more than once but under ten times. This chain connects TRBV20-1 to TRBJ2-3, with 8 bases that match TRBD2. Germline assignment: CDR1 DFQATT and CDR2 SNEGSKA (reference sequence). The CDR3 consists of 13 residues. With V trimmed by 5 bases and J by 3 bases, 4 bases remained unmatched. For the CDR3, the DNA is TGCAGTGCTGGGACTAGTGGGACAGATACGCAGTATTTT. Its translation is CSAGTSGTDTQYF.

The rearrangement uses TRBV5-1 and TRBJ1-1; TRBD1 is a possible D gene (6 bases). Trimming stripped 4 bases from V and 4 bases from J, with 14 bases between. Germline V gives CDR1 SGHRS, CDR2 YFSETQ. The CDR3 has 14 residues. CDR3 protein: CASSPLDRSTEAFF. CDR3 nucleotides: TGCGCCAGCAGCCCTTTGGACAGAAGCACTGAAGCTTTCTTT.

This clonotype was seen a handful of times. The CDR3 sequence: CASRFGLTDTQYF. The CDR3 nucleotides read TGTGCCAGCAGGTTCGGACTCACAGATACGCAGTATTTT. The genes are TRBV7-2 and TRBJ2-3; TRBD2 might be the D (5 bases). Germline V CDR1 and CDR2: SGHTA, FQGNSA. V lost 6 bases and J lost 2, with 9 bases in between. The CDR3 covers 13 residues.

This clonotype was counted between two and nine times. This rearrangement joins TRBV12-3 or TRBV12-4 to TRBJ2-1; 10 positions agree with TRBD1. V was clipped by 3 bases and J by 7 bases; unmatched bases: 6. The CDR3 totals 15 residues. The DNA for the CDR3 is TGTGCCAGCAGTTTTGGACAGGGGGGTCCAAATGAGCAGTTCTTC. Translating it yields CASSFGQGGPNEQFF.

The V gene is TRBV20-1, the J gene TRBJ2-3; 7 bases are a match to TRBD1. Germline CDR1 and CDR2: DFQATT and SNEGSKA (reference sequence). This CDR3 is built from 15 residues. J was trimmed by 5 bases and V by 0 bases; bases with no gene match: 8. The chain's CDR3 is CSARETQGVGDTQYF. CDR3 coding DNA: TGCAGTGCTAGAGAGACCCAGGGGGTTGGAGATACGCAGTATTTT.

This clonotype was detected only a few times. The V and J genes are TRBV7-2 and TRBJ2-1; a possible D gene is TRBD1 (5 bases). This CDR3 comprises 16 residues. V was cut by 1 base and J by 3 bases, with 13 bases left in between. The germline V gene has CDR1 SGHTA and CDR2 FQGNSA. The CDR3 sequence: CASSLDSSDSYNEQFF. CDR3 sequence (DNA): TGTGCCAGCAGCTTAGATTCTTCCGACAGCTACAATGAGCAGTTCTTC. The full variable domain, rest sourced from reference TRBV7-2 and TRBJ2-1, is GAGVSQSPSNKVTEKGKDVELRCDPISGHTALYWYRQSLGQGLEFLIYFQGNSAPDKSGLPSDRFSAERTGGSVSTLTIQRTQQEDSAVYLCASSLDSSDSYNEQFFGPGTRLTVL.

Only a few counts were recorded for this clonotype. V is TRBV5-1 and J is TRBJ1-1; D gene ambiguous. Trimming cost V 4 bases and J 5 bases, with 18 bases left between them. This CDR3 contains 15 residues. Germline loops: CDR1 SGHRS, CDR2 YFSETQ. CDR3 residues: CASSPRVPTGTEAFF. In DNA form, the CDR3 reads TGCGCCAGCAGCCCCCGGGTTCCGACGGGAACTGAAGCTTTCTTT.

This clonotype was seen a few times. This chain uses TRBV28 with TRBJ1-2; D ambiguous. Germline values: CDR1 MDHEN, CDR2 SYDVKM. CDR3 length equals 12 residues. The V and J ends lost 5 bases and 7 bases respectively, with 11 bases between them. CDR3 nucleotide sequence: TGTGCCAGCAGTCCGCCCGTGAGTGGCTACACCTTC. Encoded protein: CASSPPVSGYTF.

CDR3 sequence: CASNNGWLVEAFF. The CDR3 region has the DNA TGTGCCAGCAACAACGGGTGGTTGGTAGAAGCTTTCTTT. V usage is TRBV6-2 or TRBV6-3 and J usage is TRBJ1-1; D is unresolved. The CDR3 sequence is 13 residues long. V lost 7 bases, J lost 8 bases, and 17 bases lay in between. The V gene's germline CDR1 is MNHEY and CDR2 SVGEGT.

V usage is TRBV5-6 and J usage is TRBJ1-2; unclear D gene. The germline gives CDR1 SGHDT, CDR2 YYEEEE. The germline V and J ends were trimmed by 1 base and 8 bases, with 12 bases remaining between them. The CDR3 totals 13 residues. The CDR3: CASSLLLTVGYTF. Written as DNA, the CDR3 is TGTGCCAGCAGCTTGTTACTGACGGTGGGCTACACCTTC.

This clonotype came up a few times. V usage is TRBV4-1 and J usage is TRBJ2-7; the match to TRBD1 covers 7 bases. CDR1 and CDR2 (germline): MGHRA, YSYEKL. The CDR3 has 16 amino acids. The V segment lost 2 bases and the J segment 4 bases; nucleotides outside the gene matches: 11. The CDR3: CASSQQNRGRSYEQYF. As DNA, the CDR3 is TGCGCCAGCAGCCAACAGAACAGGGGAAGGAGTTACGAGCAGTACTTC.

V gene TRBV29-1 combines with J gene TRBJ2-5; D ambiguous. The germline V and J ends were trimmed by 2 bases and 2 bases, with 15 bases remaining between them. Germline values: CDR1 SQVTM, CDR2 ANQGSEA. The CDR3 is made up of 15 amino acids. CDR3 region: CSVEPSPIQQETQYF. The CDR3 DNA reads TGCAGCGTTGAACCCTCTCCGATCCAACAAGAGACCCAGTACTTC.